This T cell receptor (beta chain) comes out of a study of brain T cells in children with intractable seizures. Overall study results and limits: Only CDR3 sequence similarity suggested viral specificity, without known HCMV serostatus.

Repertoires were generated with immunoSEQ multiplex PCR, while TCRdb's copy carries only in-frame clones and drops some. The table includes over 95,000 clones, around 94% detected once. The sequenced cases were selected for having the highest brain T cell transcript signatures. As concerns this clone: Its cognate antigen is unknown.

CDR3 size: 14 residues. V was cut by 3 bases and J by 3 bases, with 12 bases left in between. The germline gives CDR1 LGHDT, CDR2 YNNKEL (reference sequence). This sample comprised peripheral blood, obtained at surgery. The origin of this receptor is a boy in the first two years of life with hemimegalencephaly and intractable seizures. The V call is TRBV3-1 (or the pseudogene TRBV3-2), the J call TRBJ2-7, with a weak D call TRBD1 (5 bases). CDR3 bases: TGTGCCAGCAGCCACAGACAGAGCTACTACGAGCAGTACTTC. As protein: CASSHRQSYYEQYF.